A single sample is the source of the 26 T cell receptor beta chains below, sequenced in a study of cytomegalovirus exposure and HLA in healthy donors (dated by TCRdb to 2017 to 2019). The library was produced with the immunoSEQ multiplex PCR assay. Here the immuneACCESS table is served through TCRdb, limited to in-frame sequences with V and J called. Missing clones are a known gap in these copies; in checked studies unresolved V genes cover under half, and the rest lacks a known reason. The sample has approximately 150,000 clones on record, roughly 86% of them singletons. Approximately 2.6% of the sample comes from the top ten. Material for sequencing was PBMCs. All receptors derive from a man between 18 and 29 years old in good health and CMV-seropositive.

The CDR3 sequence: CASSFGVAGGSLDTQYF. DNA for the CDR3: TGCGCCAGCAGCTTTGGAGTAGCGGGGGGAAGTTTAGATACGCAGTATTTT. J is TRBJ2-3 and V is TRBV5-1; 10 bases are a match to TRBD2. There are 17 residues in the CDR3. Germline assignment: CDR1 SGHRS and CDR2 YFSETQ. V shed 2 bases, J shed 5 bases, and the junction held 11 bases outside the gene matches.

The gene calls are TRBV6-5 and TRBJ2-7, with D possibly TRBD1 on 6 matching bases. CDR1 and CDR2 (germline): MNHEY, SVGAGI. The CDR3 runs 13 residues. V shed 5 bases and J shed 2 bases, with 10 bases lying between them. The CDR3 spells CASSQGRTYEQYF. The CDR3 DNA sequence: TGTGCCAGCAGTCAGGGGAGAACCTACGAGCAGTACTTC.

This clone was counted a single time. The chain employs TRBV7-9 and TRBJ1-2; D not resolved. V was clipped by 4 bases and J by 8 bases, with 20 bases between them. The CDR3 loop spans 15 amino acids. Germline CDR1 reads SEHNR; CDR2 reads FQNEAQ (reference sequence). The CDR3 reads CASSSDPRQAGGYTF. CDR3 DNA: TGTGCCAGCAGCTCCGACCCCCGGCAGGCGGGGGGCTACACCTTC.

V usage is TRBV7-2 and J usage is TRBJ1-2, with a possible D match to TRBD1 (6 bases). The CDR3 is made up of 13 amino acids. Trimming took 3 bases from V and 4 from J, leaving 9 bases between them. Per germline, CDR1 SGHTA and CDR2 FQGNSA. CDR3 amino acids: CASSFGQPYGYTF. CDR3 nucleotide sequence: TGTGCCAGCAGCTTCGGACAGCCCTATGGCTACACCTTC.

The V gene is TRBV28, the J gene TRBJ2-7; TRBD1 matches at 9 bases. Trimming took 3 bases from V and 9 from J; bases not matched to a gene: 12. This CDR3 comprises 15 residues. The germline V gene has CDR1 MDHEN and CDR2 SYDVKM. The CDR3 DNA sequence: TGTGCCAGCAGTTTGGGGACAGGGCCTAGGTATGGGCAGTACTTC. Its translation: CASSLGTGPRYGQYF. The full variable domain, with the rest looked up from reference TRBV28 and TRBJ2-7, is DVKVTQSSRYLVKRTGEKVFLECVQDMDHENMFWYRQDPGLGLRLIYFSYDVKMKEKGDIPEGYSVSREKKERFSLILESASTNQTSMYLCASSLGTGPRYGQYFGPGTRLTVT.

The chain recombines TRBV11-2 with TRBJ1-1; TRBD1 is a possible D gene (6 bases). This CDR3 comprises 13 residues. Trimming removed 0 bases at V and 10 bases at J, with 12 bases between. Per germline, CDR1 SGHAT and CDR2 FQNNGV. In DNA, the CDR3 is TGTGCCAGCAGCTTAGAGGGGAGGGGGAGAGCTTTCTTT. Protein sequence: CASSLEGRGRAFF.

The chain carries TRBV28 and TRBJ1-2; D is unclear. The V and J ends lost 3 bases and 8 bases respectively, with 10 bases between them. The CDR3 is 12 amino acids. In germline, CDR1 is MDHEN, CDR2 SYDVKM. The CDR3 protein is CASSFNTGGYTF. CDR3 DNA: TGTGCCAGCAGTTTTAACACGGGGGGCTACACCTTC.

The chain combines TRBV28 with TRBJ1-4; D gene unclear. Germline CDR1 is MDHEN and CDR2 is SYDVKM. The ends were cut back, 5 bases at V and 5 bases at J, with 18 bases in the middle. The CDR3 consists of 16 residues. The CDR3 loop is CASSPPMPLPNEKLFF. The CDR3 nucleotides are TGTGCCAGCAGTCCCCCTATGCCGCTACCGAATGAAAAACTGTTTTTT.

The rearrangement joins TRBV7-9 to TRBJ1-2; 7 positions agree with TRBD1. The CDR3 is 13 residues long. From germline, CDR1 is SEHNR and CDR2 FQNEAQ (reference sequence). The V gene end was trimmed by 1 base and the J gene end by 6 bases; junction bases not matched to a gene: 2. The CDR3 sequence is CASSLEGGDGYTF. The CDR3 DNA is TGTGCCAGCAGCTTAGAAGGGGGCGATGGCTACACCTTC.

The V call is TRBV6-5, the J call TRBJ1-1, with D possibly TRBD1 on 6 matching bases. Germline CDR1 is MNHEY and CDR2 is SVGAGI. Trimming removed 7 bases at V and 7 bases at J, with 16 bases between. The CDR3 extends over 13 amino acids. CDR3 nucleotides: TGTGCCAGCACACCAGTGGGGGCCGGTGAAGCTTTCTTT. The encoded protein is CASTPVGAGEAFF.

This chain uses TRBV5-4 with TRBJ1-2; no clear D gene. Per germline, CDR1 SGHNT and CDR2 YYREEE (reference sequence). The CDR3 contains 15 residues. V was shortened by 4 bases and J by 0 bases, with 13 bases between the two germline ends. The CDR3 region has the DNA TGTGCCAGCAGCGGGGAGGACGGGCCTAACTATGGCTACACCTTC. Translation: CASSGEDGPNYGYTF. Drawing the rest from reference TRBV5-4 and TRBJ1-2, the complete variable domain is ETGVTQSPTHLIKTRGQQVTLRCSSQSGHNTVSWYQQALGQGPQFIFQYYREEENGRGNFPPRFSGLQFPNYSSELNVNALELDDSALYLCASSGEDGPNYGYTFGSGTRLTVV.

The chain employs TRBV5-6 and TRBJ2-3; maybe TRBD2 (5 bases). The germline V and J ends were trimmed by 4 bases and 8 bases, with 11 bases remaining between them. This CDR3 region has 12 residues. CDR1 and CDR2 from the germline V gene are SGHDT and YYEEEE. CDR3 bases: TGTGCCAGCAGCGAAGGGAGTGTTACGCAGTATTTT. Translating gives CASSEGSVTQYF. Using reference TRBV5-6 and TRBJ2-3 for the parts outside the CDR3, the full variable domain is DAGVTQSPTHLIKTRGQQVTLRCSPKSGHDTVSWYQQALGQGPQFIFQYYEEEERQRGNFPDRFSGHQFPNYSSELNVNALLLGDSALYLCASSEGSVTQYFGPGTRLTVL.

CDR3 in DNA: TGTGCCAGTGCCGTTTGGGCAGCCGATCAGCCCCAGCATTTT. Translation gives CASAVWAADQPQHF. J is TRBJ1-5 and V is TRBV6-5; D not certain. From germline, CDR1 is MNHEY and CDR2 SVGAGI. The length of the CDR3 is 14 residues. With 9 bases removed from V and 5 bases from J, the gap between germline ends came to 17 bases.

This clone was counted a few times. The J gene is TRBJ1-1, the V gene TRBV25-1, with D perhaps matching TRBD1 (6 bases). The V end was cut by 6 bases, the J end by 9 bases, with 17 bases between. CDR1 and CDR2 from the germline V gene are MGHDK and SYGVNS. The CDR3 loop spans 13 amino acids. CDR3 bases: TGTGCCAGCAGGGGGGATCAGGGGTACCAAGCTTTCTTT. It translates to CASRGDQGYQAFF.

The rearrangement links TRBV20-1 to TRBJ2-7; possible D gene TRBD1, 6 bases. The germline gives CDR1 DFQATT, CDR2 SNEGSKA (reference sequence). This CDR3 region has 11 residues. Between the trimmed V and J ends, which lost 7 bases and 3 bases, there was a span of 10 bases. CDR3 nucleotide sequence: TGCAGTGTGTTCAGGGGCTACGAGCAGTACTTC. This codes for CSVFRGYEQYF.

This rearrangement joins TRBV5-1 to TRBJ2-1; 11 bases map to TRBD2. Per the germline V gene, CDR1 is SGHRS and CDR2 is YFSETQ. This CDR3 is built from 16 residues. V trimming: 4 bases; J trimming: 7 bases; junction bases outside the gene matches: 10. The CDR3 here is CASSPQLAGGRNEQFF. The CDR3 region has the DNA TGCGCCAGCAGCCCCCAGTTAGCGGGGGGGAGGAATGAGCAGTTCTTC.

The rearrangement uses TRBV9 and TRBJ2-2, with D possibly TRBD2 on 5 matching bases. The V gene lost 0 bases and the J gene lost 1 base, with 7 bases spanning the gap. The CDR3 length is 15 residues. Germline loops: CDR1 SGDLS, CDR2 YYNGEE. CDR3 amino acids: CASSVAGVNTGELFF. In DNA, the CDR3 is TGTGCCAGCAGCGTAGCCGGGGTGAACACCGGGGAGCTGTTTTTT.

The chain carries TRBV15 and TRBJ1-5; D may be TRBD1 (5 bases). From germline, CDR1 is LNHNV and CDR2 YYDKDF (reference sequence). The CDR3 loop spans 19 amino acids. The V and J ends lost 4 bases and 2 bases respectively, with 24 bases between them. CDR3: CATSTPFFRVSYRNQPQHF. CDR3 DNA sequence: TGTGCCACCAGCACCCCGTTTTTCAGGGTTTCTTATCGCAATCAGCCCCAGCATTTT.

In its sample, this clone was seen a few times. The J gene is TRBJ2-7, the V gene TRBV10-1; D not certain. Germline-derived CDR1 and CDR2 are WNHNN and SYGVQD (reference sequence). The V end was cut by 10 bases, the J end by 6 bases, with 7 bases between. The CDR3 spans 9 residues. The CDR3 is CAIYSEQYF. CDR3 DNA sequence: TGCGCCATTTACAGCGAGCAGTACTTC.

The chain employs TRBV14 and TRBJ1-5; possible D gene TRBD1, 5 bases. Per the germline V gene, CDR1 is SGHDN and CDR2 is FVKESK. The CDR3 consists of 15 residues. V was trimmed by 6 bases and J by 1 base, leaving 13 bases between them. This chain's CDR3 is CASSLARTSNQPQHF. The CDR3, as DNA: TGTGCCAGCAGTCTTGCCAGGACAAGCAATCAGCCCCAGCATTTT.

The chain recombines TRBV9 with TRBJ2-3; 14 nucleotides align to TRBD2. With V trimmed by 3 bases and J by 4 bases, 4 bases remained unmatched. The CDR3 sequence is 16 residues long. Germline values: CDR1 SGDLS, CDR2 YYNGEE. In DNA, the CDR3 is TGTGCCAGCAGCGCCCGACTAGCGGGAGGGCCAGATACGCAGTATTTT. Protein: CASSARLAGGPDTQYF.

J is TRBJ1-1 and V is TRBV11-2; D unclear. Trimming shortened V by 7 bases and J by 7 bases, and 13 bases separated the two germline ends. The germline V gene has CDR1 SGHAT and CDR2 FQNNGV. The CDR3 is 12 amino acids. Written as DNA, the CDR3 is TGTGCCAGCACCCTTGCTGGCTTTGAAGCTTTCTTT. Translated, it gives CASTLAGFEAFF. Variable domain in full (rest from reference TRBV11-2 and TRBJ1-1): EAGVAQSPRYKIIEKRQSVAFWCNPISGHATLYWYQQILGQGPKLLIQFQNNGVVDDSQLPKDRFSAERLKGVDSTLKIQPAKLEDSAVYLCASTLAGFEAFFGQGTRLTVV.

The rearrangement joins TRBV5-6 to TRBJ2-3; 8 positions agree with TRBD1. CDR1 and CDR2 (germline): SGHDT, YYEEEE. The V gene end was trimmed by 1 base and the J gene end by 4 bases; junction bases not matched to a gene: 8. This CDR3 has 16 amino acids. CDR3: CASSLMITGGPDTQYF. CDR3 nucleotides: TGTGCCAGCAGCTTGATGATTACAGGGGGTCCAGATACGCAGTATTTT.

About this clone itself: The junction departs from the called germline gene at one end, perhaps through a read error. This chain uses TRBV9 with TRBJ2-3; D perhaps matches TRBD1 (6 bases). The CDR3 extends over 16 amino acids. Germline loops: CDR1 SGDLS, CDR2 YYNGEE. For the CDR3, the DNA is TGTGCCAGCAGCCCCGGTTCCGAAAGGGACACATATACGCAGTATTTT. Translation: CASSPGSERDTYTQYF.

The chain employs TRBV7-3 and TRBJ2-3; 8 positions agree with TRBD1. This CDR3 contains 14 residues. J gave up 4 bases and V 5 bases, and 5 bases lay outside the gene matches. Germline V gene sequence: CDR1 SGHTA, CDR2 FQGTGA. The CDR3 DNA sequence: TGTGCCAGCAGCGCCGGGACAGGCTCAGATACGCAGTATTTT. Translation gives CASSAGTGSDTQYF.

J is TRBJ2-5 and V is TRBV5-1; 15 nucleotides agree with TRBD2. The CDR3 spans 18 residues. V shed 2 bases and J 1 base; nucleotides not matched to a gene: 6. Germline V gene sequence: CDR1 SGHRS, CDR2 YFSETQ. The CDR3 DNA follows: TGCGCCAGCAGCTTCCTGGGACTAGCGGGAGGTCTCCAAGAGACCCAGTACTTC. Translated, it gives CASSFLGLAGGLQETQYF.